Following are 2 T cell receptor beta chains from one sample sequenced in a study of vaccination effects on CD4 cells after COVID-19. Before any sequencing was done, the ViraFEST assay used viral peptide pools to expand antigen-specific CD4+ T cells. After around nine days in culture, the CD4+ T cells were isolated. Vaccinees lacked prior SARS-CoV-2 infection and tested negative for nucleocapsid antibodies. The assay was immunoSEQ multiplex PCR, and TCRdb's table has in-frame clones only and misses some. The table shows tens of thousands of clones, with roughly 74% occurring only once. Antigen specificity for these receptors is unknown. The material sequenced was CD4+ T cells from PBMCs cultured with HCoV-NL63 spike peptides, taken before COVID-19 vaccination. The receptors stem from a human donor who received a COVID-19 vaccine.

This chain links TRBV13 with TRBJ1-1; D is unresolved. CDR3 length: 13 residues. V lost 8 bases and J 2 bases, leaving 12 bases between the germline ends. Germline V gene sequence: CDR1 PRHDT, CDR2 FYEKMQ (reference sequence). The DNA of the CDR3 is TGTGCCAGCGACGGGGAGTTTAACACTGAAGCTTTCTTT. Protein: CASDGEFNTEAFF.

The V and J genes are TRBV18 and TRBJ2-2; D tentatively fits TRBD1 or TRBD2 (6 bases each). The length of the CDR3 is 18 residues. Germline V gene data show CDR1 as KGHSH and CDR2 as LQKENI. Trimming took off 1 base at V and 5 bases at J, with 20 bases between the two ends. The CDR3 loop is CASSPRVDRGLHTGELFF. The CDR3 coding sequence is TGTGCCAGCTCACCACGGGTCGATCGGGGGCTTCATACCGGGGAGCTGTTTTTT.